A selection of T cell receptor beta chains follows, all from one sample in a study of blood T cell repertoires in COVID-19. Profiled with immunoSEQ multiplex PCR; TCRdb holds only in-frame clones, not every one. The sample holds about 44,000 clones, less than 85% seen once. The sample was peripheral blood. The source of these receptors is a woman in her 70s with acute or convalescent COVID-19. Both conserved end residues are part of each CDR3. Each record gives: D gene, J gene, V gene, clone size, CDR3 DNA, CDR3 protein. The D gene is left open where the match is weak. Size is stated for part of the rows, as once, few or many counts, or as a class when the clone is expanded.

>TRBD2|TRBJ2-7|TRBV11-2|once
TGTGCCAGCAGCCGAATAGCGGGAAGCTCCTACGAGCAGTACTTC
CASSRIAGSSYEQYF
>TRBD2|TRBJ2-7|TRBV11-3|NA
TGTGCCAGCAGCCCTAGGACTAGCGGGACAGGCGAGCAGTACTTC
CASSPRTSGTGEQYF
>TRBD2|TRBJ2-2|TRBV9|NA
TGTGCCAGCAGCGTAGTCGGTAGCGGGAGGGCCACCGGGGAGCTGTTTTTT
CASSVVGSGRATGELFF
>NA|TRBJ2-2|TRBV7-6|few
TGTGCCAGCAGCCCCCGGACGCTATCTTCGGGGTCCGGGGAGCTGTTTTTT
CASSPRTLSSGSGELFF
>TRBD1|TRBJ2-7|TRBV18|NA
TGTGCCAGCTCACCCTTGGGGACAGGGCAATACGAGCAGTACTTC
CASSPLGTGQYEQYF
>TRBD2|TRBJ2-6|TRBV5-6|NA
TGTGCCAGCACCAAGCGGGCTAGCGGGCCTCTCTCTGGGGCCAACGTCCTGACTTTC
CASTKRASGPLSGANVLTF
>TRBD1|TRBJ1-2|TRBV18|NA
TGTGCCAGCTCACTAAGGACAGGGTCAGATCCTGGCTACACCTTC
CASSLRTGSDPGYTF
>NA|TRBJ1-3|TRBV14|once
TGTGCCAGCAGCCAGGGCCTCACCATATATTTT
CASSQGLTIYF
>NA|TRBJ1-1|TRBV15|NA
TGTGCCACCAGCAATAACACAGGGAACACTGAAGCTTTCTTT
CATSNNTGNTEAFF
>TRBD1|TRBJ1-1|TRBV19|NA
TGTGCCAGTAGTACCCATGAGGGCAGGGGGCGAGGAATGGCTTTCTTT
CASSTHEGRGRGMAFF
>NA|TRBJ1-1|TRBV6-2/TRBV6-3|once
TGTGCCAGCAGTCGTACGGGGAACACTGAAGCTTTCTTT
CASSRTGNTEAFF
>NA|TRBJ1-2|TRBV13|NA
TGTGCCAGCAGCTTAGAGTCAGGGGAGAACTATGGCTACACCTTC
CASSLESGENYGYTF
>TRBD2|TRBJ2-3|TRBV7-8|NA
TGTGCCAGCAGCTTAGAGTCTCGCGGGAGGCCCCGGGGCACAGATACGCAGTATTTT
CASSLESRGRPRGTDTQYF
>NA|TRBJ2-5|TRBV27|NA
TGTGCCAGCAGTTTTCGCGGGCTCCAAGAGACCCAGTACTTC
CASSFRGLQETQYF
>NA|TRBJ2-7|TRBV18|NA
TGTGCCAGCTCACCCCCCCGACTAGGAGCGTACGAGCAGTACTTC
CASSPPRLGAYEQYF
>TRBD1|TRBJ2-7|TRBV6-5|NA
TGTGCCAGCAGTCCAGGACAGGGGACCTCCTACGAGCAGTACTTC
CASSPGQGTSYEQYF
>TRBD2|TRBJ2-5|TRBV7-9|NA
TGTGCCAGCAGCTTAGCCACTAGCGGGAGGGCCTATGAGACCCAGTACTTC
CASSLATSGRAYETQYF
>TRBD1|TRBJ1-6|TRBV19|NA
TGTGCCAGTAGATCCCGGGGACAGGAGAATTCACCCCTCCACTTT
CASRSRGQENSPLHF
>TRBD2|TRBJ2-3|TRBV19|NA
TGTGCCAGTAGTCCCGGGACTAGCCGCACAGATACGCAGTATTTT
CASSPGTSRTDTQYF
>NA|TRBJ2-1|TRBV24-1|NA
TGTGCCACCAGTGATTACCGTACAGGGAGGCAGTTCTTC
CATSDYRTGRQFF
>TRBD1|TRBJ1-2|TRBV2|NA
TGTGCCAGCAGTGGTTGGCAGGGGGCTAACTATGGCTACACCTTC
CASSGWQGANYGYTF
>TRBD2|TRBJ2-1|TRBV3-1/TRBV3-2|NA
TGTGCCAGCAGCCACGGGACTAGCGGGATCAATGAGCAGTTCTTC
CASSHGTSGINEQFF
>NA|TRBJ1-1|TRBV19|NA
TGTGCCAGTAGTACCAGGGTAAGAACTGAAGCTTTCTTT
CASSTRVRTEAFF
>NA|TRBJ2-4|TRBV7-9|NA
TGTGCCAGCAGCTTTCCTAGTGCCTCTAGGATTCAGTACTTC
CASSFPSASRIQYF
>NA|TRBJ2-4|TRBV5-8|NA
TGTGCCAGCGAGCCTCCACCGGCCAAAAACATTCAGTACTTC
CASEPPPAKNIQYF
>TRBD2|TRBJ2-1|TRBV29-1|NA
TGCAGCGCGGCTAGCGGACTTGAGCAGTTCTTC
CSAASGLEQFF
>TRBD1|TRBJ2-3|TRBV29-1|once
TGCAGCGTTAGTGAGACAGGGATGGGCACAGATACGCAGTATTTT
CSVSETGMGTDTQYF
>NA|TRBJ2-5|TRBV6-5|NA
TGTGCCAGCAGTCCGGGGGGCCAGGGGGCTTTAACCCAGTACTTC
CASSPGGQGALTQYF
>TRBD2|TRBJ2-4|TRBV28|once
TGTGCCAGCCGCCCCCCACTCAGCGGGAGCGAGGGAAACATTCAGTACTTC
CASRPPLSGSEGNIQYF
>NA|TRBJ1-6|TRBV21-1|NA
TGTGCCAGCAGCAAATTCTTCCGCAGCTCCTATAATTCACCCCTCCACTTT
CASSKFFRSSYNSPLHF
>TRBD2|TRBJ2-1|TRBV4-1|NA
TGCGCCAGCAGCCAAGACGAAGCGGGGGCCTCCTACAATGAGCAGTTCTTC
CASSQDEAGASYNEQFF
>TRBD1|TRBJ1-4|TRBV7-9|once
TGTGCCAGCAGCTTTTTTGCAGGGGGCAGTGAAAAACTGTTTTTT
CASSFFAGGSEKLFF
>NA|TRBJ1-5|TRBV19|few
TGTGCCAGTACCTCGGGGGGTGGCCAGCCCCAGCATTTT
CASTSGGGQPQHF
>NA|TRBJ1-6|TRBV7-2|few
TGTGCCAGCAGCTTACCACGACTTTGGGATAATTCACCCCTCCACTTT
CASSLPRLWDNSPLHF
>TRBD1|TRBJ1-1|TRBV7-6|few
TGTGCCAGCAGCTTACAGGGGGCGCGGAGCACTGAAGCTTTCTTT
CASSLQGARSTEAFF
>NA|TRBJ2-2|TRBV19|once
TGTGCCAGTAGTATGGTCGGGAGTGGCACCGGGGAGCTGTTTTTT
CASSMVGSGTGELFF
>NA|TRBJ2-2|TRBV6-4|few
TGTGCCAGCAGTGACTCGAGGGCAGCCGGGGAGCTGTTTTTT
CASSDSRAAGELFF
>TRBD1|TRBJ1-1|TRBV24-1|NA
TGTGCCACCAGTGAGGCGACAGGGGTTGAAGCTTTCTTT
CATSEATGVEAFF
>NA|TRBJ1-1|TRBV30|NA
TGTGCCTGGGATAGTTCGGGGGCGGGGGTTGAAGCTTTCTTT
CAWDSSGAGVEAFF
>NA|TRBJ2-3|TRBV7-3|few
TGTGCCAGCAGCTTAACTCCGGATACGCAGTATTTT
CASSLTPDTQYF
>NA|TRBJ1-1|TRBV6-2/TRBV6-3|NA
TGTGCCAGCAGTTACGACATCAGGGGGAACACTGAAGCTTTCTTT
CASSYDIRGNTEAFF
>TRBD2|TRBJ2-1|TRBV27|NA
TGTGCCAGCAGTTCACGCACTAGCGGGAGCGGCGGGCCCTACAATGAGCAGTTCTTC
CASSSRTSGSGGPYNEQFF
>TRBD1|TRBJ1-4|TRBV28|NA
TGTGCCAGCAGCCTCCCCGGATACAGGGGAGAAAAACTGTTTTTT
CASSLPGYRGEKLFF
>TRBD1|TRBJ2-7|TRBV11-3|NA
TGTGCCAGCAGCAGCCGGGGCAGGGGGCTGGATTACGAGCAGTACTTC
CASSSRGRGLDYEQYF
>NA|TRBJ2-7|TRBV20-1|NA
TGCAGTGCCAGTGGGCCCTCTGAGCGGCTGCGCCTCACCTACGAGCAGTACTTC
CSASGPSERLRLTYEQYF
>TRBD1|TRBJ1-2|TRBV28|NA
TGTGCCAGCAGCCGGGACAGCCATGGCTACACCTTC
CASSRDSHGYTF
>NA|TRBJ2-2|TRBV19|NA
TGTGCCAGCAGGTCCGCGAACACCGGGGAGCTGTTTTTT
CASRSANTGELFF
>TRBD2|TRBJ2-7|TRBV5-1|NA
TGCGCCAGCAGCTTGGAGGGACTATCGGGATACGAGCAGTACTTC
CASSLEGLSGYEQYF
>TRBD2|TRBJ2-2|TRBV7-2|once
TGTGCCAGCAGCTTACTAGCGGGAGGGGCCGGGGAGCTGTTTTTT
CASSLLAGGAGELFF
>NA|TRBJ1-1|TRBV7-8|NA
TGTGCCAGCAGCTTAAGCGGCCTCGATCACACTGAAGCTTTCTTT
CASSLSGLDHTEAFF